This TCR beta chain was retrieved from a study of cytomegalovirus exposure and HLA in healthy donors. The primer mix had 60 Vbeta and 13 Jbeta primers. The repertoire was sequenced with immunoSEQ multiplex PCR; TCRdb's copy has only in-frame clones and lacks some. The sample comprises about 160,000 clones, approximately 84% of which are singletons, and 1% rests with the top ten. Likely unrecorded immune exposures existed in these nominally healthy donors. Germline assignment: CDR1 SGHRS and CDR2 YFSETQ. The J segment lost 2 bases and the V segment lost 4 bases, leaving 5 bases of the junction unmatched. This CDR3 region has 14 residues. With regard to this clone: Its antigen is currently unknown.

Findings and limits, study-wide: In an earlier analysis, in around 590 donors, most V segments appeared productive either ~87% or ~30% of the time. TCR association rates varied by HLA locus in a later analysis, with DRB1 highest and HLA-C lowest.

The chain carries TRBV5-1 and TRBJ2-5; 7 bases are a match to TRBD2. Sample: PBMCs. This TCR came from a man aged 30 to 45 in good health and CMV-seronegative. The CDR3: CASSRVSGQETQYF. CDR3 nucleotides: TGCGCCAGCAGCAGGGTTAGCGGGCAAGAGACCCAGTACTTC. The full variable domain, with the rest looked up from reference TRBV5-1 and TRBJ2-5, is KAGVTQTPRYLIKTRGQQVTLSCSPISGHRSVSWYQQTPGQGLQFLFEYFSETQRNKGNFPGRFSGRQFSNSRSEMNVSTLELGDSALYLCASSRVSGQETQYFGPGTRLLVL.